Below are 15 T cell receptor beta chains sequenced from a single sample in a study of brain metastases from non-small cell lung cancer. Generated by immunoSEQ multiplex PCR, the TCRdb table keeps only in-frame clones and is missing some. The sample shows 950 to 1,500 clones, approximately 89% of them seen only once. What was sequenced was tumor-adjacent normal tissue. The receptors stem from a donor at least 40 years old with non-small cell lung cancer.

Here the CDR3 reads CASSQRSFVLDEQYF. The CDR3 coding sequence is TGTGCCAGCAGCCAACGGAGTTTCGTGTTAGACGAGCAGTACTTC. The genes are TRBV3-1 (or the pseudogene TRBV3-2) and TRBJ2-7; D unresolved. There are 15 residues in the CDR3. CDR1 and CDR2 from the germline V gene are LGHDT and YNNKEL (reference sequence). Trimming cost V 2 bases and J 5 bases, with 16 bases left between them.

This chain joins TRBV9 and TRBJ1-2; D gene unclear. V lost 4 bases to trimming and J lost 4 bases, with 20 bases between them. The germline CDR1 and CDR2 sequences are SGDLS and YYNGEE. This CDR3 is 16 amino acids long. The CDR3: CASSPTLSGGSYGYTF. Written as DNA, the CDR3 is TGTGCCAGCAGCCCTACGTTATCCGGAGGGAGCTATGGCTACACCTTC.

The CDR3 nucleotides are TGTGCCAGCTCATCAAGAGGGGGCTCTGGGGCCAACGTCCTGACTTTC. Translating gives CASSSRGGSGANVLTF. This chain uses TRBV18 with TRBJ2-6; weak D call: TRBD1 (6 bases). Germline-derived CDR1 and CDR2 are KGHSH and LQKENI. This CDR3 is 16 amino acids long. V lost 5 bases, J lost 0 bases, and 11 bases lay in between.

The J gene is TRBJ1-6, the V gene TRBV4-2; 7 nucleotides line up with TRBD1. This CDR3 has 14 residues. Losses at the gene ends were 0 bases for V and 14 bases for J; bases not matched to a gene: 7. In germline, CDR1 is LGHNA, CDR2 YNFKEQ. The CDR3, as DNA: TGTGCCAGCAGCCAAGAGACAGGGAGCAAGGCCCTCCACTTT. This gives the protein CASSQETGSKALHF.

This clone is a singleton in its sample. The chain is built from TRBV7-9 and TRBJ2-3; tentatively, D is TRBD1 (5 bases). The V end was cut by 2 bases, the J end by 6 bases, with 12 bases between. CDR3 length: 14 residues. Per the germline V gene, CDR1 is SEHNR and CDR2 is FQNEAQ (reference sequence). This CDR3 reads CASSLRQGSDTQYF. The DNA of the CDR3 is TGTGCCAGCAGCTTAAGGCAGGGCAGCGATACGCAGTATTTT.

The chain employs TRBV11-3 and TRBJ2-2, with 7 bases identical to TRBD2. The trim removed 4 bases at V and 7 bases at J, leaving 12 bases unmatched. The CDR3 covers 16 residues. Germline CDR1 SGHNT, CDR2 YENEEA. The DNA for the CDR3 is TGTGCCAGCAGCTCCGGGGAGGGAAAGTATAACGGGGAGCTGTTTTTT. This encodes CASSSGEGKYNGELFF.

The chain joins TRBV28 to TRBJ1-1; D uncertain. The CDR3 totals 16 residues. The germline V gene has CDR1 MDHEN and CDR2 SYDVKM. Trimming pared 3 bases from V and 2 bases from J, leaving 16 bases between. CDR3 nucleotide sequence: TGTGCCAGCAGTTTTCCCCAACAGACGGCTAACACTGAAGCTTTCTTT. Protein product: CASSFPQQTANTEAFF.

With respect to this clone: Other DNA sequences in this specimen translate into the identical CDR3. CDR3 in DNA: TGTGCCAGCAGTGTAGGACACAGGGGGGTGGGCACTGAAGCTTTCTTT. It codes for CASSVGHRGVGTEAFF. This chain connects TRBV6-1 to TRBJ1-1, with 8 positions matching TRBD1. CDR1 MNHNS and CDR2 SASEGT come from the germline V gene. The V gene end was trimmed by 4 bases and the J gene end by 4 bases; junction bases not matched to a gene: 11. This CDR3 is 16 amino acids long.

The chain recombines TRBV29-1 with TRBJ1-2; perhaps TRBD1 as D (6 bases). This CDR3 region has 13 residues. Trimming removed 5 bases from V and 4 bases from J, with 14 bases in between. Per the germline V gene, CDR1 is SQVTM and CDR2 is ANQGSEA. The CDR3 DNA is TGCAGCGTTCGGACAGTGATTGGCTATGGCTACACCTTC. Encoded protein: CSVRTVIGYGYTF. The variable domain in full, with the rest retrieved from reference TRBV29-1 and TRBJ1-2, is SAVISQKPSRDICQRGTSLTIQCQVDSQVTMMFWYRQQPGQSLTLIATANQGSEATYESGFVIDKFPISRPNLTFSTLTVSNMSPEDSSIYLCSVRTVIGYGYTFGSGTRLTVV.

This clone occurred once. The chain couples TRBV11-3 to TRBJ2-1, with a weak D call TRBD1 (5 bases). From germline, CDR1 is SGHNT and CDR2 YENEEA. The CDR3 is 14 amino acids. V gave up 2 bases and J gave up 8 bases, with 13 bases separating them. The CDR3 bases are TGTGCCAGCAGCTTAAACTCAGGGAAGGATGAGCAGTTCTTC. It specifies CASSLNSGKDEQFF.

The CDR3 is CASSQYRGTNTEAFF. In DNA form, the CDR3 reads TGCGCCAGCAGCCAATACAGGGGGACGAACACTGAAGCTTTCTTT. The rearrangement uses TRBV4-3 and TRBJ1-1; 8 bases agree with TRBD1. This CDR3 comprises 15 residues. CDR1 and CDR2 (germline): LGHNA, YSLEER. J lost 1 base, V lost 2 bases, and 3 bases had no gene match.

The V and J genes are TRBV7-9 and TRBJ1-6, with 10 positions matching TRBD1. CDR1 is SEHNR, CDR2 FQNEAQ, per germline (reference sequence). V lost 5 bases, J lost 10 bases, and 11 bases stayed unmatched. CDR3 length: 16 amino acids. In DNA, the CDR3 is TGTGCCAGCAGCGACCCGGTCGGGACAGGGGTCTCACCCCTCCACTTT. Translation gives CASSDPVGTGVSPLHF.

The chain combines TRBV21-1 with TRBJ2-5; the tabulated D call, TRBD2, remains unverified against the DNA. TRBV21-1 is recorded as a pseudogene. The CDR3 runs to 13 residues. CDR3 sequence (DNA): TGTGCCAGCCCCCGGGGGTACCAAGAGACCCAGTACTTC. Residues: CASPRGYQETQYF.

The rearrangement links TRBV7-2 to TRBJ2-7, with D perhaps matching TRBD2 (6 bases). With 3 bases removed from V and 2 bases from J, the gap between germline ends came to 20 bases. The CDR3 sequence is 17 residues long. Germline V gene data show CDR1 as SGHTA and CDR2 as FQGNSA. The CDR3 DNA reads as TGTGCCAGCAGCTTGGGGGGTGGGGCTGTGCAGCCCTACGAGCAGTACTTC. This gives the protein CASSLGGGAVQPYEQYF.

V is TRBV14 and J is TRBJ1-5; TRBD1 might be the D (5 bases). CDR1 is SGHDN, CDR2 FVKESK, per germline. The V and J ends lost 1 base and 6 bases respectively, with 10 bases between them. This CDR3 spans 14 amino acids. Here the CDR3 DNA reads TGTGCCAGCAGCCAAGTGGGACTAGGTCAGCCCCAGCATTTT. Translation: CASSQVGLGQPQHF.